This T cell receptor (beta chain) was captured by sequencing in a study of T cells after yellow fever vaccination. Notes on the study in general: Most primary-vaccination clones recurred post-booster (around 95% CD4, around 86% CD8).

V was clipped by 6 bases and J by 8 bases, with 18 bases between them. The CDR3 sequence is 14 residues long. CDR1 SGHNT and CDR2 YYREEE come from the germline V gene (reference sequence). The study made its TCR cDNA through 5'RACE template switching. That step introduced a universal primer site along with UMIs. From the 5' RACE reads, TCRdb called clonotypes with MiXCR, one entry per CDR3 protein. Of around 310,000 distinct CDR3 sequences listed, approximately 4.2% are singletons. In this sample, this clonotype turned up many times. Its antigen remains unknown. The sample consisted of PBMCs, taken 5 days after the yellow fever booster vaccination. The gene calls are TRBV5-4 and TRBJ2-4; D not resolved. This receptor was taken from a man aged 18 to 30 who received the YFV17D yellow fever vaccine. The CDR3 loop reads CASTNDPDGDIQYF. The DNA for the CDR3 is TGTGCCAGCACCAATGACCCGGACGGAGACATTCAGTACTTC.